These 32 T cell receptor beta chains came from one sample sequenced in a study of blood T cell repertoires in COVID-19. The assay was immunoSEQ multiplex PCR, and TCRdb's table has in-frame clones only and misses some. In the table there are 90,000 to 110,000 clones, roughly 79% of which are singletons. Sequencing input: peripheral blood. These receptors all come from a woman in her seventies with acute or convalescent COVID-19.

This clone showed up just a few times. This chain connects TRBV15 to TRBJ2-5; no clear D. Germline CDR1 reads LNHNV; CDR2 reads YYDKDF (reference sequence). The CDR3 runs to 15 residues. Trimming took off 0 bases at V and 0 bases at J, with 8 bases between the two ends. CDR3 protein: CATSRDAAYQETQYF. CDR3 coding DNA: TGTGCCACCAGCAGAGATGCGGCGTACCAAGAGACCCAGTACTTC.

The chain is built from TRBV27 and TRBJ1-4, with 7 bases lining up with TRBD1. Per germline, CDR1 MNHEY and CDR2 SMNVEV (reference sequence). J was trimmed by 7 bases and V by 5 bases; bases with no gene match: 4. This CDR3 region has 13 residues. The CDR3 region has the DNA TGTGCCAGCAGTGGGCAGGGGGGTGAAAAACTGTTTTTT. It specifies CASSGQGGEKLFF.

The chain is built from TRBV30 and TRBJ1-6; D is ambiguous. V lost 0 bases and J 8 bases, leaving 5 bases between the germline ends. Germline V gene lookup returns CDR1 GTSNPN and CDR2 SVGIG (reference sequence). The CDR3 covers 12 residues. This CDR3 is CAWSVAYSPLHF. The CDR3 DNA reads as TGTGCCTGGAGTGTAGCGTATTCACCCCTCCACTTT.

This clone was detected a few times. The CDR3 DNA follows: TGTGCCAGCAGCCAAGTGGGCGCCAGGGGGCTTGGCTACACCTTC. It encodes CASSQVGARGLGYTF. The chain couples TRBV11-2 to TRBJ1-2, with 8 bases identical to TRBD1. Germline V gives CDR1 SGHAT, CDR2 FQNNGV. The ends lost 5 bases at V and 7 bases at J; junction bases unmatched: 12. The CDR3 loop spans 15 amino acids. Together with reference TRBV11-2 and TRBJ1-2, the CDR3 gives the full variable domain: EAGVAQSPRYKIIEKRQSVAFWCNPISGHATLYWYQQILGQGPKLLIQFQNNGVVDDSQLPKDRFSAERLKGVDSTLKIQPAKLEDSAVYLCASSQVGARGLGYTFGSGTRLTVV.

J is TRBJ2-5 and V is TRBV7-2; D possibly corresponds to TRBD1 (5 bases). The germline V gene encodes CDR1 SGHTA and CDR2 FQGNSA. The CDR3 sequence is 13 residues long. V dropped 1 base and J dropped 5 bases, with 8 bases sitting between them. CDR3 coding DNA: TGTGCCAGCAGCTTAGGGGGCGTGGAGACCCAGTACTTC. It is translated as CASSLGGVETQYF.

The genes are TRBV11-2 and TRBJ1-1; no definite D call. Germline loops: CDR1 SGHAT, CDR2 FQNNGV. V was pared by 0 bases and J by 7 bases, with 9 bases between. The CDR3 sequence is 13 residues long. The CDR3: CASSLDRVGEAFF. The CDR3 coding sequence is TGTGCCAGCAGCTTAGACCGGGTTGGTGAAGCTTTCTTT.

The DNA for the CDR3 is TGTGCCAGCAGAAGACAGGGGACTAATGAAAAACTGTTTTTT. This codes for CASRRQGTNEKLFF. V gene TRBV3-1 (or the pseudogene TRBV3-2) combines with J gene TRBJ1-4, with 8 bases fitting TRBD1. This CDR3 has 14 residues. Germline CDR1 is LGHDT and CDR2 is YNNKEL (reference sequence). The V gene end was trimmed by 6 bases and the J gene end by 2 bases; junction bases not matched to a gene: 2.

The chain carries TRBV2 and TRBJ1-1; TRBD1 agrees at 10 bases. The CDR3 is 12 amino acids. The V segment lost 5 bases and the J segment 12 bases; nucleotides outside the gene matches: 6. Germline V CDR1 and CDR2: SNHLY, FYNNEI. The DNA of the CDR3 is TGTGCCAGCAGTAGGGACAGGGGAACGACTTTCTTT. This codes for CASSRDRGTTFF. The full variable domain, in which reference TRBV2 and TRBJ1-1 provide the parts outside the CDR3, is EPEVTQTPSHQVTQMGQEVILRCVPISNHLYFYWYRQILGQKVEFLVSFYNNEISEKSEIFDDQFSVERPDGSNFTLKIRSTKLEDSAMYFCASSRDRGTTFFGQGTRLTVV.

This chain uses TRBV5-6 with TRBJ1-3; D remains unclear. The germline gives CDR1 SGHDT, CDR2 YYEEEE. Trimming stripped 3 bases from V and 4 bases from J, with 17 bases between. This CDR3 has 16 residues. CDR3 loop: CASSYLVGLGGNTIYF. In DNA, the CDR3 is TGTGCCAGCAGCTACCTGGTAGGACTGGGGGGAAACACCATATATTTT. Supplemented by reference TRBV5-6 and TRBJ1-3, the full variable domain reads DAGVTQSPTHLIKTRGQQVTLRCSPKSGHDTVSWYQQALGQGPQFIFQYYEEEERQRGNFPDRFSGHQFPNYSSELNVNALLLGDSALYLCASSYLVGLGGNTIYFGEGSWLTVV.

The chain has TRBV5-1 and TRBJ1-1; no reliable D call. Between the trimmed V and J ends, which lost 0 bases and 3 bases, there was a span of 6 bases. Germline assignment: CDR1 SGHRS and CDR2 YFSETQ. The CDR3 is 13 residues long. The CDR3 protein is CASSLDLDTEAFF. The CDR3 nucleotides are TGCGCCAGCAGCTTGGATCTAGACACTGAAGCTTTCTTT.

This clone was detected only once. V is TRBV30 and J is TRBJ2-5; D possibly corresponds to TRBD2 (5 bases). CDR1 is GTSNPN and CDR2 is SVGIG in the germline V gene (reference sequence). V lost 4 bases and J lost 3, with 9 bases in between. CDR3 size: 12 residues. The DNA of the CDR3 is TGTGCCTGGAATGAAGCGGAAGAGACCCAGTACTTC. This gives the protein CAWNEAEETQYF.

Regarding this clone: The sample contains more than one DNA sequence encoding this CDR3. The chain has TRBV29-1 and TRBJ2-5; no reliable D call. Germline CDR1 is SQVTM and CDR2 is ANQGSEA. Trimming pared 2 bases from V and 4 bases from J, leaving 2 bases between. The CDR3 consists of 10 residues. This CDR3 reads CSVERETQYF. DNA of the CDR3: TGCAGCGTTGAACGAGAGACCCAGTACTTC.

V gene TRBV5-1 combines with J gene TRBJ2-5; TRBD2 agrees at 14 bases. In germline, CDR1 is SGHRS, CDR2 YFSETQ. The CDR3 loop spans 16 amino acids. Germline trimming cut 0 bases from V and 5 bases from J; bases unmatched to any gene: 3. CDR3 bases: TGCGCCAGCAGCTTGGGGGGACTAGCGGGGGCTGAGACCCAGTACTTC. Residues: CASSLGGLAGAETQYF.

V is TRBV6-1 and J is TRBJ1-5; D is undetermined. The CDR3 totals 15 residues. Germline-derived CDR1 and CDR2 are MNHNS and SASEGT. Trimming stripped 1 base from V and 2 bases from J, with 9 bases between. The CDR3 DNA follows: TGTGCCAGCAGTGAAGGAAGTCTAGGCAATCAGCCCCAGCATTTT. Protein product: CASSEGSLGNQPQHF.

V is TRBV11-3 and J is TRBJ2-2; D unresolved. CDR1 and CDR2 (germline): SGHNT, YENEEA. Trimming pared 1 base from V and 3 bases from J, leaving 3 bases between. The CDR3 has 13 amino acids. The CDR3 sequence: CASSLADTGELFF. For the CDR3, the DNA is TGTGCCAGCAGCTTAGCGGACACCGGGGAGCTGTTTTTT.

The chain carries TRBV10-2 and TRBJ2-7; TRBD1 might be the D (5 bases). The CDR3 runs to 13 residues. The germline V and J ends were trimmed by 3 bases and 2 bases, with 8 bases remaining between them. CDR1 is WSHSY and CDR2 is SAAADI in the germline V gene. CDR3 region: CASSDTTAYEQYF. CDR3 sequence (DNA): TGCGCCAGCAGTGATACGACAGCCTACGAGCAGTACTTC.

This clone occurred a few times. The chain has TRBV19 and TRBJ1-5; D unclear. V lost 3 bases to trimming and J lost 5 bases, with 5 bases between them. In germline, CDR1 is LNHDA, CDR2 SQIVND (reference sequence). The CDR3 contains 12 residues. CDR3 sequence (DNA): TGTGCCAGTAGTATTCCCTATCAGCCCCAGCATTTT. Translated, it gives CASSIPYQPQHF.

The rearrangement links TRBV30 to TRBJ1-2; no definite D call. This CDR3 has 14 residues. CDR1 and CDR2 (germline): GTSNPN, SVGIG (reference sequence). Trimming shortened V by 2 bases and J by 8 bases, and 18 bases separated the two germline ends. CDR3 nucleotides: TGTGCCTGGAGTAGCCGGCCCCGCGCGGCGGGCTACACCTTC. It is translated as CAWSSRPRAAGYTF.

The chain couples TRBV27 to TRBJ2-5; D possibly corresponds to TRBD2 (7 bases). CDR3 length equals 14 residues. CDR1 and CDR2 (germline): MNHEY, SMNVEV (reference sequence). Trimming removed 1 base from V and 4 bases from J, with 10 bases in between. The CDR3 DNA follows: TGTGCCAGCAGTTTATTGGGGGGGCCAGAGACCCAGTACTTC. This translates into CASSLLGGPETQYF.

This CDR3 is CASRRQGPNTEAFF. Written as DNA, the CDR3 is TGTGCCAGCAGGCGACAGGGCCCGAACACTGAAGCTTTCTTT. The rearrangement uses TRBV28 and TRBJ1-1; 7 nucleotides align to TRBD1. J gave up 1 base and V 6 bases, and 5 bases lay outside the gene matches. Germline CDR1 MDHEN, CDR2 SYDVKM. This CDR3 has 14 amino acids.

The chain carries TRBV24-1 and TRBJ2-1, with D unresolved. Deletions cut 1 base from V and 7 bases from J, with 7 bases between. The CDR3 is 13 residues long. Germline V gene data show CDR1 as KGHDR and CDR2 as SFDVKD. The CDR3 region is CATSDFRRNEQFF. CDR3 DNA sequence: TGTGCCACCAGTGATTTTCGTCGGAATGAGCAGTTCTTC.

The chain employs TRBV10-3 and TRBJ1-6; tentatively, D is TRBD1 (5 bases). CDR3 length: 14 residues. Trimming stripped 10 bases from V and 10 bases from J, with 20 bases between. Germline V gene sequence: CDR1 ENHRY, CDR2 SYGVKD. The CDR3 nucleotides read TGTGCCACTCACAAGGTGGGGGGACGATCACCCCTCCACTTT. Residues: CATHKVGGRSPLHF.

This clone was seen just once. The chain uses TRBV4-3 and TRBJ1-2; 8 bases map to TRBD1. The CDR3 contains 17 residues. V lost 4 bases and J lost 2; bases outside the gene matches: 12. Germline values: CDR1 LGHNA, CDR2 YSLEER. This CDR3 reads CASSPRAQGAQNYGYTF. Written as DNA, the CDR3 is TGCGCCAGCAGCCCGAGGGCCCAGGGGGCGCAGAACTATGGCTACACCTTC.

V is TRBV9 and J is TRBJ2-7; TRBD1 agrees at 9 bases. CDR1 SGDLS and CDR2 YYNGEE come from the germline V gene. The CDR3 has 14 residues. Trimming took 3 bases from V and 3 from J; bases not matched to a gene: 4. The CDR3 DNA reads as TGTGCCAGCAGCGCCGGGACAGGGCTCTACGAGCAGTACTTC. Translating it yields CASSAGTGLYEQYF.

This chain joins TRBV7-9 and TRBJ2-7, with 11 nucleotides matching TRBD1. Germline CDR1 SEHNR, CDR2 FQNEAQ (reference sequence). J gave up 6 bases and V 7 bases, and 8 bases lay outside the gene matches. CDR3 size: 14 residues. CDR3 nucleotides: TGTGCCAGCACCACGGGACAGGGGGGCCTCGAGCAGTACTTC. Protein: CASTTGQGGLEQYF.

The rearrangement joins TRBV29-1 to TRBJ1-1; no clear D gene. V lost 2 bases and J 6 bases, leaving 7 bases between the germline ends. This CDR3 is built from 11 residues. Germline CDR1 is SQVTM and CDR2 is ANQGSEA. The DNA for the CDR3 is TGCAGCGTTGAACGAGTTTCTGAAGCTTTCTTT. Its translation is CSVERVSEAFF.

CDR3 sequence (DNA): TGTGCCAGCGAAAAGGACAGATATAATTCACCCCTCCACTTT. This codes for CASEKDRYNSPLHF. The chain is built from TRBV2 and TRBJ1-6; perhaps TRBD1 as D (6 bases). V lost 8 bases and J 4 bases, leaving 12 bases between the germline ends. CDR1 is SNHLY, CDR2 FYNNEI, per germline. This CDR3 is built from 14 residues.

The chain combines TRBV5-1 with TRBJ2-7, with 14 bases fitting TRBD2. The CDR3 covers 15 residues. The germline CDR1 and CDR2 sequences are SGHRS and YFSETQ. Trimming removed 3 bases from V and 3 bases from J; junction bases left unmatched: 2. CDR3 bases: TGCGCCAGCAGCTCCGGGACTAGCGGGGGCTACGAGCAGTACTTC. This gives the protein CASSSGTSGGYEQYF.

V and J are TRBV27 and TRBJ2-4; tentative D call: TRBD1 (5 bases). This CDR3 is 17 amino acids long. V was trimmed by 0 bases and J by 0 bases, leaving 12 bases between them. Germline CDR1 MNHEY, CDR2 SMNVEV (reference sequence). CDR3 bases: TGTGCCAGCAGTTTATCTCCAGGGTACCTAGCCAAAAACATTCAGTACTTC. The encoded protein is CASSLSPGYLAKNIQYF.

This clone was detected a few times. This chain links TRBV3-1 (or the pseudogene TRBV3-2) with TRBJ2-3; 7 nucleotides align to TRBD2. The CDR3 length is 16 residues. After removal of 0 bases from V and 5 bases from J, the junction contained 8 bases not matched to a gene. Germline CDR1 and CDR2: LGHDT and YNNKEL (reference sequence). CDR3 coding DNA: TGTGCCAGCAGCCAAGAGACGTGGCTAGCGGAAGATACGCAGTATTTT. Amino acid sequence: CASSQETWLAEDTQYF.

V gene TRBV3-1 (or the pseudogene TRBV3-2) combines with J gene TRBJ1-1, with a weak D call TRBD1 (6 bases). There are 14 residues in the CDR3. Trimming cost V 0 bases and J 5 bases, with 10 bases left between them. Germline V lookup: CDR1 LGHDT, CDR2 YNNKEL (reference sequence). The CDR3 DNA is TGTGCCAGCAGCCAAGATGCAGGGGTGACTGAAGCTTTCTTT. Translation: CASSQDAGVTEAFF.

The chain couples TRBV19 to TRBJ1-2; D perhaps matches TRBD1 (6 bases). The V end lost 7 bases, the J end lost 4 bases, and 13 bases lay between the germline ends. The CDR3 sequence is 13 residues long. The germline V gene encodes CDR1 LNHDA and CDR2 SQIVND (reference sequence). In DNA form, the CDR3 reads TGTGCCAGTACCCCGGACAGTTTCTATGGCTACACCTTC. It encodes CASTPDSFYGYTF.